One and the same sample provided the 7 T cell receptor beta chains below, sequenced in a study of neurological immune-mediated disorders. TCRdb analysed the 5' RACE reads with MiXCR anew, one entry per CDR3 protein. The sample holds about 38,000 distinct CDR3 sequences, nearly 5% seen once. The specimen was CD4+ T cells from blood. Source of these receptors: a man aged 18 to 35 in good health.

This clonotype has only a few counts. The chain couples TRBV11-3 to TRBJ2-1, with a weak D call TRBD1 (5 bases). The germline V gene encodes CDR1 SGHNT and CDR2 YENEEA. Deletions cut 0 bases from V and 1 base from J, with 16 bases between. This CDR3 has 18 amino acids. In nucleotides, the CDR3 is TGTGCCAGCAGCTTAGATCAGTCAGGGTCTGGATCCTACAATGAGCAGTTCTTC. This codes for CASSLDQSGSGSYNEQFF.

Ten or more counts support this clonotype. The J gene is TRBJ1-6, the V gene TRBV6-6, with D possibly matching TRBD1 (6 bases). Deletions cut 6 bases from V and 7 bases from J, with 13 bases between. CDR1 is MNHNY and CDR2 is SVGAGI in the germline V gene (reference sequence). CDR3 length: 14 residues. The CDR3 reads CASRTGGLNSPLHF. The CDR3 DNA follows: TGTGCCAGCAGGACGGGGGGGCTGAATTCACCCCTCCACTTT.

This clonotype was seen repeatedly, ten times or more. In nucleotides, the CDR3 is TGCAGTGCTAAACAACTTCGGGTCGGGGAGACCCAGTACTTC. It yields the protein CSAKQLRVGETQYF. The chain carries TRBV20-1 and TRBJ2-5; D uncertain. This CDR3 region has 14 residues. Germline V gene data show CDR1 as DFQATT and CDR2 as SNEGSKA (reference sequence). Between the trimmed V and J ends, which lost 4 bases and 5 bases, there was a span of 17 bases.

The table lists this clonotype with many counts. A much larger clone differs by one base, so this may be a read error. The gene calls are TRBV10-3 and TRBJ2-2, with 8 bases identical to TRBD2. CDR3 length: 14 amino acids. CDR1 and CDR2 from the germline V gene are ENHRY and SYGVKD. This chain's CDR3 is CVISPRGGAGELFF. For the CDR3, the DNA is TGTGTCATCTCCCCCCGGGGGGGCGCCGGGGAGCTGTTTTTT.

This clonotype has at least ten counts. The rearrangement links TRBV12-3 or TRBV12-4 to TRBJ1-2, with TRBD1 matching over 7 bases. The ends lost 4 bases at V and 8 bases at J; junction bases unmatched: 7. The CDR3 is 13 amino acids. The CDR3 DNA reads as TGTGCCAGCAGTTGGGACAGTAACGTGGGCTACACCTTC. It yields the protein CASSWDSNVGYTF.

This chain uses TRBV19 with TRBJ1-5; TRBD1 agrees at 8 bases. The CDR3 loop spans 16 amino acids. Germline V gene sequence: CDR1 LNHDA, CDR2 SQIVND (reference sequence). Unmatched junction bases numbered 19, after V lost 9 bases and J lost 9 bases. The CDR3 sequence is CASSRIRGPGDRPQHF. DNA of the CDR3: TGTGCCAGCTCTAGAATCAGGGGGCCTGGGGACAGGCCCCAGCATTTT. Full variable domain (missing parts from reference TRBV19 and TRBJ1-5): DGGITQSPKYLFRKEGQNVTLSCEQNLNHDAMYWYRQDPGQGLRLIYYSQIVNDFQKGDIAEGYSVSREKKESFPLTVTSAQKNPTAFYLCASSRIRGPGDRPQHFGDGTRLSIL.

This clonotype was seen at least ten times. The rearrangement uses TRBV16 and TRBJ1-5, with no clear D. Deletions cut 4 bases from V and 9 bases from J, with 13 bases between. Looked up from germline, CDR1 is KGHSY and CDR2 is FQNENV. The length of the CDR3 is 13 residues. The CDR3 protein is CASSPARSWPQHF. The CDR3 DNA is TGTGCCAGCAGCCCCGCCCGATCTTGGCCCCAGCATTTT.